Presented here are 23 T cell receptor beta chains from one specimen sequenced in a study of glioma-infiltrating T cells after dendritic cell vaccination. Time point noted: after dendritic cell vaccination, including at tumor progression/relapse. Here immunoSEQ multiplex PCR was the method, and the copy in TCRdb shows in-frame clones only, minus some. The sample contains approximately 110,000 clones, around 90% of which appear only once. Sequenced material: blood, taken after dendritic cell vaccination. The origin of the receptors is a human donor with glioblastoma.

V gene TRBV4-1 combines with J gene TRBJ1-1; D is unresolved. The V gene's germline CDR1 is MGHRA and CDR2 YSYEKL. V lost 0 bases to trimming and J lost 5 bases, with 13 bases between them. The CDR3 totals 15 residues. CDR3 sequence reads: CASSQDLRVGTEAFF. The CDR3 region has the DNA TGCGCCAGCAGCCAAGATCTCAGAGTCGGGACTGAAGCTTTCTTT.

The gene calls are TRBV9 and TRBJ2-5; perhaps TRBD2 as D (7 bases). Deletions cut 1 base from V and 5 bases from J, with 15 bases between. This CDR3 has 15 amino acids. Germline CDR1 and CDR2: SGDLS and YYNGEE. The CDR3 bases are TGTGCCAGCAGCGTAACCTCGGGGGGCCGCGAGACCCAGTACTTC. The encoded protein is CASSVTSGGRETQYF.

This chain joins TRBV6-4 and TRBJ1-2; TRBD1 is a possible D gene (5 bases). Trimming removed 3 bases at V and 4 bases at J, with 18 bases between. The CDR3 consists of 16 residues. Germline V lookup: CDR1 MRHNA, CDR2 SNTAGT. CDR3 sequence: CASSEVGAGRSYGYTF. DNA of the CDR3: TGTGCCAGCAGTGAGGTAGGGGCAGGGCGATCCTATGGCTACACCTTC.

This sequence joins TRBV5-1 and TRBJ1-2, with 9 bases aligning to TRBD1. The ends lost 0 bases at V and 4 bases at J; junction bases unmatched: 4. This CDR3 region has 15 residues. Germline lookup yields CDR1 SGHRS and CDR2 YFSETQ. The CDR3: CASSLETGGTYGYTF. DNA of the CDR3: TGCGCCAGCAGCTTGGAAACAGGGGGCACCTATGGCTACACCTTC.

The chain recombines TRBV5-4 with TRBJ2-1; 7 bases line up with TRBD1. This CDR3 spans 17 amino acids. J gave up 5 bases and V 0 bases, and 11 bases lay outside the gene matches. Per the germline V gene, CDR1 is SGHNT and CDR2 is YYREEE (reference sequence). The CDR3 bases are TGTGCCAGCAGCTTGGCCACTTACAGGGGAAAAAACAATGAGCAGTTCTTC. Protein sequence: CASSLATYRGKNNEQFF.

The genes are TRBV9 and TRBJ2-7, with 10 bases lining up with TRBD2. Germline trimming cut 3 bases from V and 1 base from J; bases unmatched to any gene: 7. This CDR3 contains 16 residues. The germline gives CDR1 SGDLS, CDR2 YYNGEE. The CDR3 sequence is CASSGGLAARSYEQYF. The CDR3 bases are TGTGCCAGCAGCGGAGGACTAGCGGCTAGATCCTACGAGCAGTACTTC.

The chain uses TRBV5-1 and TRBJ1-5, with D tentatively TRBD1 (5 bases). The CDR3 runs to 14 residues. CDR1 is SGHRS and CDR2 is YFSETQ in the germline V gene. The V end was cut by 0 bases, the J end by 6 bases, with 10 bases between. CDR3 sequence reads: CASSLEGVGQPQHF. The CDR3 DNA sequence: TGCGCCAGCAGCTTGGAAGGGGTTGGTCAGCCCCAGCATTTT.

The rearrangement uses TRBV19 and TRBJ1-1; possible D gene TRBD1, 5 bases. The germline V gene has CDR1 LNHDA and CDR2 SQIVND (reference sequence). The ends were cut back, 5 bases at V and 11 bases at J, with 21 bases in the middle. This CDR3 has 14 amino acids. The CDR3 coding sequence is TGTGCCAGTAGTTTTCCCCGGGTGGGAAACAGGGCTTTCTTT. Protein product: CASSFPRVGNRAFF.

This chain connects TRBV27 to TRBJ1-2, with 8 bases fitting TRBD1. V lost 7 bases to trimming and J lost 6 bases; unmatched junction nucleotides: 7. Germline CDR1 and CDR2: MNHEY and SMNVEV (reference sequence). CDR3 length: 13 residues. The CDR3 region is CASNWGRGHGYTF. CDR3 coding DNA: TGTGCCAGCAATTGGGGCAGGGGGCATGGCTACACCTTC.

The chain combines TRBV6-1 with TRBJ2-5; 12 bases line up with TRBD2. V gave up 3 bases and J gave up 13 bases; unmatched junction bases: 12. Per germline, CDR1 MNHNS and CDR2 SASEGT. The CDR3 is 15 amino acids. The CDR3 spells CASSDAPRTSGAWYF. The CDR3, as DNA: TGTGCCAGCAGTGACGCACCACGGACTAGCGGGGCCTGGTACTTC.

This chain uses TRBV19 with TRBJ1-2, with TRBD1 matching over 7 bases. Germline assignment: CDR1 LNHDA and CDR2 SQIVND (reference sequence). CDR3 length: 14 amino acids. V trimming: 1 base; J trimming: 8 bases; junction bases outside the gene matches: 7. This CDR3 is CASSIAQGFGGYTF. The CDR3 nucleotides are TGTGCCAGTAGTATAGCACAGGGGTTCGGAGGCTACACCTTC.

In the case of this clone: Germline and junction disagree at one end, which may indicate a read error. This chain connects TRBV4-1 to TRBJ1-1, with 7 bases identical to TRBD1. CDR1 is MGHRA, CDR2 YSYEKL, per germline. This CDR3 comprises 13 residues. The CDR3 reads CASSQDLRDRNLF. Written as DNA, the CDR3 is TGCGCCAGCAGCCAAGATCTTAGGGACAGAAACCTCTTT.

The chain combines TRBV6-1 with TRBJ1-2; perhaps TRBD1 as D (6 bases). V gave up 6 bases and J gave up 6 bases, with 20 bases separating them. The CDR3 length is 15 residues. The germline CDR1 and CDR2 sequences are MNHNS and SASEGT. CDR3: CASSDLGRGRHGYTF. In DNA, the CDR3 is TGTGCCAGCAGCGACTTAGGCAGGGGACGGCATGGCTACACCTTC.

The rearrangement joins TRBV7-2 to TRBJ1-4; D is unclear. Germline CDR1 is SGHTA and CDR2 is FQGNSA. V gave up 1 base and J gave up 3 bases, with 12 bases separating them. The length of the CDR3 is 16 residues. This CDR3 is CASSLGARLSNEKLFF. CDR3 nucleotide sequence: TGTGCCAGCAGCTTAGGAGCGAGATTGTCTAATGAAAAACTGTTTTTT.

A word on this clone: Additional DNA sequences in this sample encode the identical CDR3. The rearrangement joins TRBV5-4 to TRBJ2-1; 9 positions match TRBD2. CDR3 length: 16 amino acids. The V gene's germline CDR1 is SGHNT and CDR2 YYREEE (reference sequence). Trimming cost V 0 bases and J 4 bases; bases outside gene matches: 5. CDR3 protein: CASSLAPSGGYNEQFF. The DNA of the CDR3 is TGTGCCAGCAGCTTGGCCCCCAGCGGGGGGTACAATGAGCAGTTCTTC.

The V gene is TRBV7-8, the J gene TRBJ1-1; D not certain. The germline V and J ends were trimmed by 3 bases and 0 bases, with 8 bases remaining between them. The CDR3 has 14 residues. Looked up from germline, CDR1 is SGHVS and CDR2 is FQNEAQ. The CDR3 DNA follows: TGTGCCAGCAGCTTTCAGGCCATGAACACTGAAGCTTTCTTT. Its translation is CASSFQAMNTEAFF.

The rearrangement uses TRBV5-1 and TRBJ1-5; 7 bases align to TRBD1. The CDR3 loop spans 18 amino acids. With V trimmed by 7 bases and J by 3 bases, 19 bases remained unmatched. Germline CDR1 is SGHRS and CDR2 is YFSETQ. CDR3 coding DNA: TGCGCCAGCGGAGCTAAGGGGAGGACAGGTTCCTTCAATCAGCCCCAGCATTTT. This sequence encodes CASGAKGRTGSFNQPQHF.

The genes are TRBV29-1 and TRBJ2-7, with 10 bases matching TRBD2. In germline, CDR1 is SQVTM, CDR2 ANQGSEA. V lost 4 bases to trimming and J lost 5 bases; unmatched junction nucleotides: 5. The CDR3 sequence is 13 residues long. DNA for the CDR3: TGCAGCGTTGCTTCACTAGCGGGAAACGAGCAGTACTTC. Translation: CSVASLAGNEQYF.

This clone was recorded only once. A junction boundary mismatches the germline segment, possibly from a read error. The sample carries other DNA sequences with the same CDR3. J is TRBJ1-6 and V is TRBV11-2, with 7 bases identical to TRBD1. Germline assignment: CDR1 SGHAT and CDR2 FQNNGV. CDR3 length: 16 residues. CDR3 sequence reads: CASSFLGTELNSPLHF. CDR3 DNA sequence: TGTGCCAGCAGCTTTCTCGGGACAGAGCTTAATTCCCCCCTCCACTTT.

This chain uses TRBV5-6 with TRBJ2-1, with TRBD2 matching over 9 bases. From germline, CDR1 is SGHDT and CDR2 YYEEEE. The V and J ends lost 3 bases and 1 base, in that order; junction bases with no gene match: 8. CDR3 length: 17 amino acids. The CDR3 DNA reads as TGTGCCAGCAGCTCCCTCAGCGGGAGGAATTCCTACAATGAGCAGTTCTTC. Translation: CASSSLSGRNSYNEQFF.

This clone was seen a few times. This sequence joins TRBV7-6 and TRBJ2-3; maybe TRBD2 (5 bases). V was trimmed by 1 base and J by 6 bases, leaving 5 bases between them. Germline V gene lookup returns CDR1 SGHVS and CDR2 FNYEAQ. The CDR3 runs to 12 residues. The DNA for the CDR3 is TGTGCCAGCAGCTTAGGGAGGGATACGCAGTATTTT. Protein: CASSLGRDTQYF.

This rearrangement joins TRBV5-1 to TRBJ1-2; 12 bases line up with TRBD1. The CDR3 runs to 16 residues. V lost 5 bases, J lost 4 bases, and 9 bases stayed unmatched. CDR1 and CDR2 from the germline V gene are SGHRS and YFSETQ. CDR3 in amino acids: CASRTGTGGAGYGYTF. CDR3 DNA sequence: TGCGCCAGCAGAACCGGGACAGGGGGCGCTGGCTATGGCTACACCTTC.

The chain is built from TRBV5-1 and TRBJ2-7; D call uncertain. CDR1 and CDR2 (germline): SGHRS, YFSETQ. The CDR3 contains 15 residues. V lost 0 bases to trimming and J lost 1 base, with 11 bases between them. CDR3: CASSLVGAFSYEQYF. The CDR3 bases are TGCGCCAGCAGCTTGGTCGGAGCGTTTTCCTACGAGCAGTACTTC.